This T cell receptor (beta chain) was observed in a study of blood T cell repertoires in COVID-19. Repertoires were generated with immunoSEQ multiplex PCR, while TCRdb's copy carries only in-frame clones and drops some. Here the sample spans 15,000 to 25,000 clones, almost 90% being singletons. The CDR3 runs to 17 residues. V gave up 0 bases and J gave up 3 bases, with 15 bases separating them. CDR1 is LGHDT and CDR2 is YNNKEL in the germline V gene (reference sequence). This chain links TRBV3-1 (or the pseudogene TRBV3-2) with TRBJ1-3; maybe TRBD1 (5 bases). The specimen sequenced was peripheral blood. The receptor's source is a human donor in a cohort sampled during active COVID-19. The CDR3 reads CASSQDQGSVFGNTIYF. The CDR3 DNA follows: TGTGCCAGCAGCCAAGATCAGGGTTCGGTCTTTGGAAACACCATATATTTT.